One sample yielded the 2 T cell receptor beta chains listed below, sequenced in a study of blood T cell repertoires in COVID-19. This table comes from immunoSEQ multiplex PCR, and its TCRdb copy is limited to in-frame clones, with some not included. The sample yields about 380,000 clones, 88% seen once. Sequenced: PBMCs or T cells enriched from blood (not recorded which). Source of these receptors: a woman younger than 35 who had recovered from COVID-19.

This clone has only one observation. This chain uses TRBV28 with TRBJ2-5; the match to TRBD2 covers 12 bases. V shed 5 bases and J 3 bases; nucleotides not matched to a gene: 7. This CDR3 has 16 residues. The V gene's germline CDR1 is MDHEN and CDR2 SYDVKM. The CDR3 DNA is TGTGCCAGCAGTACCCTACTAGCGGGGGGCGAAGAGACCCAGTACTTC. Residues: CASSTLLAGGEETQYF.

The rearrangement joins TRBV2 to TRBJ1-5, with TRBD1 as a possible D gene (5 bases). Germline V CDR1 and CDR2: SNHLY, FYNNEI. Deletions cut 3 bases from V and 6 bases from J, with 9 bases between. There are 13 residues in the CDR3. CDR3 nucleotides: TGTGCCAGCAGTGAGGGGGGGGGTCAGCCCCAGCATTTT. Amino acid sequence: CASSEGGGQPQHF.